The next 3 T cell receptor beta chains were all read from a single sample in a study of cytomegalovirus exposure and HLA in healthy donors. PCR was performed using 60 Vbeta and 13 Jbeta primers. Some clones are missing from TCRdb's copy, which holds only in-frame ones; the method was immunoSEQ multiplex PCR. The sample holds about 110,000 clones, about two thirds seen once. The sequenced sample consisted of PBMCs. These receptors were collected from a woman in her sixties or seventies in good health and CMV-seropositive.

The J gene is TRBJ1-5, the V gene TRBV13; D gene unclear. Trimming left V 0 bases short and J 2 bases short, with 5 bases between. This CDR3 contains 14 residues. The germline CDR1 and CDR2 sequences are PRHDT and FYEKMQ (reference sequence). The CDR3 spells CASSLGPGNQPQHF. In DNA, the CDR3 is TGTGCCAGCAGCTTAGGTCCAGGCAATCAGCCCCAGCATTTT.

There are a few counts of this clone. The same CDR3 can be traced to other DNA sequences in this sample. The chain recombines TRBV19 with TRBJ1-2; 9 bases line up with TRBD1. With 4 bases clipped from V and 6 bases from J, the junction kept 6 bases outside the gene matches. Germline lookup yields CDR1 LNHDA and CDR2 SQIVND (reference sequence). The CDR3 sequence is 14 residues long. The CDR3 DNA follows: TGTGCCAGTAGTAGGACAGGGGTTGGGCATGGCTACACCTTC. Its translation: CASSRTGVGHGYTF.

V is TRBV9 and J is TRBJ2-2; 12 bases align to TRBD2. The trim removed 1 base at V and 6 bases at J, leaving 4 bases unmatched. The CDR3 loop spans 16 amino acids. The V gene's germline CDR1 is SGDLS and CDR2 YYNGEE. The CDR3 region is CASSVLAGGEAGELFF. CDR3 DNA: TGTGCCAGCAGCGTACTAGCGGGGGGGGAGGCCGGGGAGCTGTTTTTT.